The clone carrying this T cell receptor beta chain occurred a few times. Its antigen is unknown. Germline V gives CDR1 SQVTM, CDR2 ANQGSEA. V was shortened by 4 bases and J by 3 bases, with 13 bases between the two germline ends. This CDR3 contains 13 residues. The record originates from a study of CD8 T cells in ankylosing spondylitis. Broader study findings: Researchers report that disease-linked clones proved CD8+ and relatively rare in peripheral blood.

MiXCR, applied by TCRdb to the 5' RACE reads, yields one record per CDR3 protein. The table has about 360,000 distinct CDR3 sequences, approximately 22% seen once. The V gene is TRBV29-1, the J gene TRBJ2-7, with D possibly TRBD1 on 6 matching bases. This receptor was taken from a male donor with ankylosing spondylitis or in good health (not recorded which). Input material: blood, either unsorted or a sorted T cell fraction (not recorded which). This chain's CDR3 is CSVVSGDRYEQYF. DNA for the CDR3: TGCAGCGTTGTGTCAGGGGACCGCTACGAGCAGTACTTC.